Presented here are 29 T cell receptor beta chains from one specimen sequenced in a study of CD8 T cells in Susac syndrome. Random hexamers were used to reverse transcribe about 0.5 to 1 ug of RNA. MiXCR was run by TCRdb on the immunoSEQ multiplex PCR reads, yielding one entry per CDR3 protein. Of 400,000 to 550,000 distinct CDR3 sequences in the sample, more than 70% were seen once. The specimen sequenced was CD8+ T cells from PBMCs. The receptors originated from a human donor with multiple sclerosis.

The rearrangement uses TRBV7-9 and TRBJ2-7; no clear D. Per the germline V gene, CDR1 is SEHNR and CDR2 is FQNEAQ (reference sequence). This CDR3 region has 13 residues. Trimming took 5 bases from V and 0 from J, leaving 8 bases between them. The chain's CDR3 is CASSGENSYEQYF. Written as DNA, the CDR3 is TGTGCCAGCAGCGGGGAAAACTCCTACGAGCAGTACTTC.

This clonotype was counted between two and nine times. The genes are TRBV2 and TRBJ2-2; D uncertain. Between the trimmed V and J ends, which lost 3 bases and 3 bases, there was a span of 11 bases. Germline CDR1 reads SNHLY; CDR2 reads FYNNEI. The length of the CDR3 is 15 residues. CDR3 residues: CASSDPSHYTGELFF. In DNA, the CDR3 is TGTGCCAGCAGTGATCCTTCGCACTACACCGGGGAGCTGTTTTTT.

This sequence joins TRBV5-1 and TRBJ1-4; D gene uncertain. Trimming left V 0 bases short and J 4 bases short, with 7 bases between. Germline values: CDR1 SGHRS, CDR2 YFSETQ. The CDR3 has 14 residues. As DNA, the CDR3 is TGCGCCAGCAGCTTGGGACACTATAATGAAAAACTGTTTTTT. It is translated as CASSLGHYNEKLFF.

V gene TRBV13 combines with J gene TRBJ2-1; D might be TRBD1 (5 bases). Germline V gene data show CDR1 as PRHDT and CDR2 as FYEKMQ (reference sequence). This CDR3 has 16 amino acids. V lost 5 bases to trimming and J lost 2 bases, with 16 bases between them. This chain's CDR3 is CASSPPAVGAYNEQFF. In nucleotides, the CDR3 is TGTGCCAGCAGCCCTCCGGCGGTAGGGGCCTACAATGAGCAGTTCTTC.

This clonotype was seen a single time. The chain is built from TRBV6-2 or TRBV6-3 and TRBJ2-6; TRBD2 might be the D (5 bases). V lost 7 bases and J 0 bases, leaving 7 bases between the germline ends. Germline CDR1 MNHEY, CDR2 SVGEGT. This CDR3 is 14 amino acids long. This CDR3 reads CASTRVSGANVLTF. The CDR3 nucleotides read TGTGCCAGCACGAGGGTCTCTGGGGCCAACGTCCTGACTTTC.

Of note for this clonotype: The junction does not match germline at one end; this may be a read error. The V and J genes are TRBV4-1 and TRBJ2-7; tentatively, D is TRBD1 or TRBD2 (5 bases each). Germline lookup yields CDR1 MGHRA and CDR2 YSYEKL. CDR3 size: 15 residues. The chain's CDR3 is CASNQEGETAFEQYF. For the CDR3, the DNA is TGCGCCAGCAACCAAGAAGGGGAGACGGCCTTCGAGCAGTACTTC.

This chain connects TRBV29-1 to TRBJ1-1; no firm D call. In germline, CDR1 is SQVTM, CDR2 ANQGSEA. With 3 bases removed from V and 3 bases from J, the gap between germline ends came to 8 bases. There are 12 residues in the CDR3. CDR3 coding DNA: TGCAGCGTTGATAGGGAGGACACTGAAGCTTTCTTT. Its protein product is CSVDREDTEAFF. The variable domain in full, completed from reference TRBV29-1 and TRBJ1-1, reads SAVISQKPSRDICQRGTSLTIQCQVDSQVTMMFWYRQQPGQSLTLIATANQGSEATYESGFVIDKFPISRPNLTFSTLTVSNMSPEDSSIYLCSVDREDTEAFFGQGTRLTVV.

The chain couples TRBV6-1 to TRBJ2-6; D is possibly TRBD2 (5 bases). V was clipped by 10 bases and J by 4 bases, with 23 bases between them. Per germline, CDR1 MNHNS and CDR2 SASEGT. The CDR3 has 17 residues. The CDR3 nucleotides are TGTGCCACTTCGACCCACCCTCTGACGGGGGGGGCCAACGTCCTGACTTTC. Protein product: CATSTHPLTGGANVLTF.

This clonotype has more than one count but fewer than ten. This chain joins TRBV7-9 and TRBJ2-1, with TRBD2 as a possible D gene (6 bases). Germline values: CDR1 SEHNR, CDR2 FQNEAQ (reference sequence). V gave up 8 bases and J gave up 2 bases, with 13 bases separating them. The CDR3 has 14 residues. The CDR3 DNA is TGTGCCAGCGCGCTAGCGTTTACCTACAATGAGCAGTTCTTC. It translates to CASALAFTYNEQFF.

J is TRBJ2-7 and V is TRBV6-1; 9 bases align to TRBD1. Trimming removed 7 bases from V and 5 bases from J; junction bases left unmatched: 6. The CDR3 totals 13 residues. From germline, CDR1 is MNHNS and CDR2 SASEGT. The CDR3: CASNRQGEDEQYF. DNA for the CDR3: TGTGCCAGCAACCGACAGGGGGAGGACGAGCAGTACTTC.

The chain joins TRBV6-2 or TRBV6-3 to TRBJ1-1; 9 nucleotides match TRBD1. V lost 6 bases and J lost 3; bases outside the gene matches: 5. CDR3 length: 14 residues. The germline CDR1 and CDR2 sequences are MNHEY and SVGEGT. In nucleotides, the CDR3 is TGTGCCAGCAGCCGGACAGGGGATTACACTGAAGCTTTCTTT. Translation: CASSRTGDYTEAFF.

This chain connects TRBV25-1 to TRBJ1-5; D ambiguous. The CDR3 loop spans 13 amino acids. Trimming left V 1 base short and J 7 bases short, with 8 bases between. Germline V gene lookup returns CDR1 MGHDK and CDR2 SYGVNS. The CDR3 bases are TGTGCCAGCAGTGAATTAGGGAACCAGCCCCAGCATTTT. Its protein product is CASSELGNQPQHF.

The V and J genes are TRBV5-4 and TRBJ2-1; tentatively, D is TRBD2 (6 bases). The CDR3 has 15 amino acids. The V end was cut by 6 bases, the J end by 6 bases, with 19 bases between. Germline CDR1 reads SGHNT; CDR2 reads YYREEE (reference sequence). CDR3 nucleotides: TGTGCCAGCACGTCGGGCGGGGAGGCGGGCAATGAGCAGTTCTTC. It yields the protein CASTSGGEAGNEQFF.

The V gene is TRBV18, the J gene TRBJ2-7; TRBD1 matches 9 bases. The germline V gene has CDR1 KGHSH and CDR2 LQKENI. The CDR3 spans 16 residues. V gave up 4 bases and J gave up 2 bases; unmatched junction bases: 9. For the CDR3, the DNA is TGTGCCAGCTCACAAACAGGGGGCGAGGGTGCCTACGAGCAGTACTTC. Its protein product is CASSQTGGEGAYEQYF.

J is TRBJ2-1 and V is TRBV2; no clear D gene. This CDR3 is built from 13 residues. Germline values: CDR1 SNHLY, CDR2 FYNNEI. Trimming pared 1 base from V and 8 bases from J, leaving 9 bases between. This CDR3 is CASSEVDLHEQFF. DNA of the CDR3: TGTGCCAGCAGTGAAGTGGACCTTCATGAGCAGTTCTTC.

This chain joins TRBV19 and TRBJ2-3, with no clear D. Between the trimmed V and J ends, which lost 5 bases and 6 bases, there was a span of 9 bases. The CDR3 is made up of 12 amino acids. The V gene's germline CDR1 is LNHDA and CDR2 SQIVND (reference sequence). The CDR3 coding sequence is TGTGCCAGTAGTTCCCACCCCGATACGCAGTATTTT. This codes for CASSSHPDTQYF.

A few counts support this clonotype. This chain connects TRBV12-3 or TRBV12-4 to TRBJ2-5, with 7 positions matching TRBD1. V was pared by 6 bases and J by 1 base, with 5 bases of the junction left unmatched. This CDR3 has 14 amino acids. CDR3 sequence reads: CASRTGSGQETQYF. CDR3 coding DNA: TGTGCCAGCAGGACAGGGTCGGGCCAAGAGACCCAGTACTTC.

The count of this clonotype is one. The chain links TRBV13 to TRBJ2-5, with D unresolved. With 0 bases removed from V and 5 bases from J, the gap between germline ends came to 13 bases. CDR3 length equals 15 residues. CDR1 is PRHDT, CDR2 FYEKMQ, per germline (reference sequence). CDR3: CASSLGRTARETQYF. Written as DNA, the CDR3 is TGTGCCAGCAGCTTAGGCCGGACGGCCCGTGAGACCCAGTACTTC.

The CDR3: CASSSSGALYNEQFF. For the CDR3, the DNA is TGTGCCAGCAGTTCCTCGGGAGCACTCTACAATGAGCAGTTCTTC. This chain uses TRBV6-5 with TRBJ2-1, with D maybe TRBD2 (6 bases). Germline lookup yields CDR1 MNHEY and CDR2 SVGAGI. This CDR3 is 15 amino acids long. V was pared by 4 bases and J by 3 bases, with 13 bases between.

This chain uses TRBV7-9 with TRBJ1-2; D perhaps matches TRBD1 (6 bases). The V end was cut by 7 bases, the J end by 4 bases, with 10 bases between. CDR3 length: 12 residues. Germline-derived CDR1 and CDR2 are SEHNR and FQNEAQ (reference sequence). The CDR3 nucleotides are TGTGCCAGCACTACAGGGATCTATGGCTACACCTTC. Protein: CASTTGIYGYTF.

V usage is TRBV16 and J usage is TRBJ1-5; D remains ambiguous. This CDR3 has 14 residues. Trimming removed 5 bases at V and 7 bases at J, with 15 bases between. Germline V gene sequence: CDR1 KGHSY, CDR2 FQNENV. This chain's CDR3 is CASSIELREQPQHF. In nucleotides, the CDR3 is TGTGCCAGCAGCATAGAGCTACGCGAGCAGCCCCAGCATTTT.

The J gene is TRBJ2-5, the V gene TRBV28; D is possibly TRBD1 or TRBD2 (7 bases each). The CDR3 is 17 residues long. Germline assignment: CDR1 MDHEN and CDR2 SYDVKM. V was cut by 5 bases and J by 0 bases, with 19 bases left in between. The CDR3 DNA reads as TGTGCCAGCAGTAGTGACAGGGAGGGTTGGAACCAAGAGACCCAGTACTTC. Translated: CASSSDREGWNQETQYF. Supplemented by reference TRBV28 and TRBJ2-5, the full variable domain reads DVKVTQSSRYLVKRTGEKVFLECVQDMDHENMFWYRQDPGLGLRLIYFSYDVKMKEKGDIPEGYSVSREKKERFSLILESASTNQTSMYLCASSSDREGWNQETQYFGPGTRLLVL.

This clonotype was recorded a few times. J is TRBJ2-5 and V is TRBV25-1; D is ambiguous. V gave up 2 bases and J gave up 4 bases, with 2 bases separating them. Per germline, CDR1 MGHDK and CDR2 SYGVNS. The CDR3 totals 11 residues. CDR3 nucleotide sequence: TGTGCCAGCAGTGAAGGAGAGACCCAGTACTTC. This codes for CASSEGETQYF. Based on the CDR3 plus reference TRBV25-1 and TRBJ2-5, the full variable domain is EADIYQTPRYLVIGTGKKITLECSQTMGHDKMYWYQQDPGMELHLIHYSYGVNSTEKGDLSSESTVSRIRTEHFPLTLESARPSHTSQYLCASSEGETQYFGPGTRLLVL.

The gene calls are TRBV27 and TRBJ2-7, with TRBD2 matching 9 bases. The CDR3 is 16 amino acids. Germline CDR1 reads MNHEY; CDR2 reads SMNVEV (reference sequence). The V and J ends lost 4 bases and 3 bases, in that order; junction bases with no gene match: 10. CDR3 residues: CASSSGSGSLYYEQYF. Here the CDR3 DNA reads TGTGCCAGCAGTTCCGGTAGCGGGAGTCTATACTACGAGCAGTACTTC.

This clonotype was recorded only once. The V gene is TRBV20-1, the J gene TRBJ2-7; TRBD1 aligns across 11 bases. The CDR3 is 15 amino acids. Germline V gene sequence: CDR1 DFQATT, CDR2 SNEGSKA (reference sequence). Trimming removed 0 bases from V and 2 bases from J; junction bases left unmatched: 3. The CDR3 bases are TGCAGTGCTAGAGAGCGGGACAGGGGGACCTACGAGCAGTACTTC. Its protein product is CSARERDRGTYEQYF.

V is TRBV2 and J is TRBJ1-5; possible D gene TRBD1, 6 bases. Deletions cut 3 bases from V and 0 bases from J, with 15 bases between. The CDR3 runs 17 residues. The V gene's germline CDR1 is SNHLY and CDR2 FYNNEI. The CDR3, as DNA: TGTGCCAGCAGTGATAATCCGACAGGAGTTAGCAATCAGCCCCAGCATTTT. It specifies CASSDNPTGVSNQPQHF.

The CDR3 nucleotides read TGCAGCGTCACCTTCGACGGGAGCTCCTACAATGAGCAGTTCTTC. Translated, it gives CSVTFDGSSYNEQFF. The rearrangement uses TRBV29-1 and TRBJ2-1, with D perhaps matching TRBD2 (6 bases). The CDR3 runs to 15 residues. Trimming cost V 6 bases and J 0 bases, with 15 bases left between them. Germline V gene data show CDR1 as SQVTM and CDR2 as ANQGSEA.

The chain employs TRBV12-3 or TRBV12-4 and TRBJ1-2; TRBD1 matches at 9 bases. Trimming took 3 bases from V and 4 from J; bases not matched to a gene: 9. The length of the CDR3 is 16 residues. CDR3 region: CASSFTLDRGLYGYTF. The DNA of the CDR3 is TGTGCCAGCAGTTTTACCCTGGACAGGGGACTCTATGGCTACACCTTC.

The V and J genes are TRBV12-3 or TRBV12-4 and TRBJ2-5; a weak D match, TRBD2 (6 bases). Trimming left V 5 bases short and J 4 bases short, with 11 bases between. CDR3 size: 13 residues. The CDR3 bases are TGTGCCAGCAGTGACGGTAGCGGAGAGACCCAGTACTTC. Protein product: CASSDGSGETQYF.